Below are 10 T cell receptor beta chains sequenced from a single sample in a study of shared clonotypes between healthy human individuals. The data were produced by immunoSEQ multiplex PCR, yet TCRdb's version contains in-frame clones alone and is incomplete. The repertoire holds around 440,000 clones, over 60% seen once, with around 13% in the top ten. Sequenced input: PBMCs. These TCRs come from a woman aged 35 to 49 in good health. Some clones in this sample may be carry-over from other donors' samples.

V gene TRBV28 combines with J gene TRBJ2-1; 8 bases are shared with TRBD1. CDR1 MDHEN and CDR2 SYDVKM come from the germline V gene. Trimming at V came to 8 bases and at J to 0 bases, leaving 3 bases not matched to a gene. The CDR3 covers 14 residues. CDR3 DNA sequence: TGTGCCAGCTACGACAGGGGCTCCTACAATGAGCAGTTCTTC. Translation gives CASYDRGSYNEQFF.

The J gene is TRBJ2-3, the V gene TRBV5-1; 8 positions match TRBD1. Germline V lookup: CDR1 SGHRS, CDR2 YFSETQ. The CDR3 contains 16 residues. The V and J ends lost 3 bases and 5 bases, in that order; junction bases with no gene match: 11. The CDR3 DNA is TGCGCCAGCAGCTCCCCGGACAGGGAAGTCCGAGATACGCAGTATTTT. Amino acid sequence: CASSSPDREVRDTQYF. Variable domain in full (rest from reference TRBV5-1 and TRBJ2-3): KAGVTQTPRYLIKTRGQQVTLSCSPISGHRSVSWYQQTPGQGLQFLFEYFSETQRNKGNFPGRFSGRQFSNSRSEMNVSTLELGDSALYLCASSSPDREVRDTQYFGPGTRLTVL.

This clone was observed a single time. The rearrangement joins TRBV19 to TRBJ2-2; perhaps TRBD1 as D (6 bases). V was clipped by 3 bases and J by 1 base, with 9 bases between them. CDR3 size: 15 residues. Germline loops: CDR1 LNHDA, CDR2 SQIVND (reference sequence). The CDR3 spells CASSIQQGNTGELFF. CDR3 nucleotides: TGTGCCAGTAGTATCCAACAGGGGAACACCGGGGAGCTGTTTTTT.

The chain couples TRBV29-1 to TRBJ1-2; D not resolved. V dropped 2 bases and J dropped 8 bases, with 9 bases sitting between them. The germline gives CDR1 SQVTM, CDR2 ANQGSEA. The CDR3 has 11 amino acids. CDR3 nucleotides: TGCAGCGTTGAATTGGGTGGGGGCTACACCTTC. Translated: CSVELGGGYTF.

This rearrangement joins TRBV9 to TRBJ2-4; TRBD2 might be the D (6 bases). CDR1 is SGDLS and CDR2 is YYNGEE in the germline V gene. V shed 2 bases and J shed 5 bases, with 11 bases lying between them. The CDR3 runs 14 residues. CDR3 nucleotide sequence: TGTGCCAGCAGCGTCGGCGGGACCCAAAACATTCAGTACTTC. Its translation: CASSVGGTQNIQYF.

The J gene is TRBJ2-5, the V gene TRBV28; 8 nucleotides align to TRBD2. The CDR3 is made up of 14 amino acids. The ends lost 2 bases at V and 5 bases at J; junction bases unmatched: 4. Germline V gene lookup returns CDR1 MDHEN and CDR2 SYDVKM. In DNA, the CDR3 is TGTGCCAGCAGTTTACTAGCGGGCCCGGAGACCCAGTACTTC. As protein: CASSLLAGPETQYF.

The chain has TRBV20-1 and TRBJ2-1, with a weak D call TRBD2 (6 bases). Between the trimmed V and J ends, which lost 4 bases and 13 bases, there was a span of 14 bases. CDR1 and CDR2 from the germline V gene are DFQATT and SNEGSKA (reference sequence). CDR3 length: 11 residues. As DNA, the CDR3 is TGCAGTGCTATACTAGCCCTTAGTCAGTTCTTC. Translating gives CSAILALSQFF.

This clone was detected ten times or more. The V gene is TRBV5-1, the J gene TRBJ2-7, with 8 bases lining up with TRBD1. Germline CDR1 reads SGHRS; CDR2 reads YFSETQ. Unmatched junction bases numbered 9, after V lost 4 bases and J lost 0 bases. The CDR3 is 16 amino acids. The CDR3 protein is CASSQLQGGGSYEQYF. CDR3 nucleotides: TGCGCCAGCAGCCAATTACAGGGGGGCGGCTCCTACGAGCAGTACTTC. Drawing the rest from reference TRBV5-1 and TRBJ2-7, the complete variable domain is KAGVTQTPRYLIKTRGQQVTLSCSPISGHRSVSWYQQTPGQGLQFLFEYFSETQRNKGNFPGRFSGRQFSNSRSEMNVSTLELGDSALYLCASSQLQGGGSYEQYFGPGTRLTVT.

The chain employs TRBV18 and TRBJ2-7, with D possibly being TRBD1 or TRBD2 (6 bases each). The CDR3 runs to 16 residues. Deletions cut 2 bases from V and 5 bases from J, with 19 bases between. From germline, CDR1 is KGHSH and CDR2 LQKENI. The CDR3 DNA sequence: TGTGCCAGCTCACCAACAGGAGGGGGGCGGGTCAACGAGCAGTACTTC. This encodes CASSPTGGGRVNEQYF.

The V call is TRBV19, the J call TRBJ1-1; D gene ambiguous. The CDR3 consists of 15 residues. V lost 6 bases, J lost 2 bases, and 16 bases lay in between. Germline CDR1 reads LNHDA; CDR2 reads SQIVND (reference sequence). CDR3 DNA sequence: TGTGCCAGTAGCCCCGCGGGAGGGTTCAACACTGAAGCTTTCTTT. The encoded protein is CASSPAGGFNTEAFF.